These 28 T cell receptor beta chains were all obtained from the same sample, sequenced in a study of response to subunit inactivated influenza vaccine. TCRdb ran MiXCR on the RT-PCR reads and lists one entry per CDR3 protein. The sample has 500,000 to 650,000 distinct CDR3 sequences; less than 10% are singletons. The sequencing used PBMCs from blood, collected roughly 24 months after vaccination. Receptor source: a man between 50 and 69 years old who received an inactivated influenza vaccine.

This chain connects TRBV29-1 to TRBJ2-1; possible D gene TRBD1, 5 bases. V was cut by 5 bases and J by 3 bases, with 14 bases left in between. The CDR3 runs 14 residues. Germline V gene sequence: CDR1 SQVTM, CDR2 ANQGSEA. CDR3: CSVPAIGDYNEQFF. The DNA for the CDR3 is TGCAGCGTTCCCGCCATAGGGGACTACAATGAGCAGTTCTTC.

The J gene is TRBJ2-1, the V gene TRBV14; D ambiguous. The germline V and J ends were trimmed by 1 base and 1 base, with 14 bases remaining between them. CDR3 length: 17 amino acids. Germline V gene sequence: CDR1 SGHDN, CDR2 FVKESK. DNA of the CDR3: TGTGCCAGCAGCCAAGCCCAACAGCCATTGTCCTACAATGAGCAGTTCTTC. Its protein is CASSQAQQPLSYNEQFF.

This clonotype occurred a few times. The rearrangement uses TRBV29-1 and TRBJ2-5, with 9 bases matching TRBD1. CDR1 is SQVTM, CDR2 ANQGSEA, per germline. The CDR3 sequence is 13 residues long. The trim removed 7 bases at V and 4 bases at J, leaving 7 bases unmatched. CDR3 in amino acids: CSASRTGAETQYF. The DNA for the CDR3 is TGCAGCGCCTCTAGGACAGGGGCAGAGACCCAGTACTTC. Full variable domain (remainder filled in from reference TRBV29-1 and TRBJ2-5): SAVISQKPSRDICQRGTSLTIQCQVDSQVTMMFWYRQQPGQSLTLIATANQGSEATYESGFVIDKFPISRPNLTFSTLTVSNMSPEDSSIYLCSASRTGAETQYFGPGTRLLVL.

This clonotype showed up just a few times. This chain uses TRBV12-3 or TRBV12-4 with TRBJ2-2, with no clear D. V was clipped by 10 bases and J by 7 bases, with 10 bases between them. This CDR3 has 11 residues. The CDR3 loop is CAMQIFGELFF. The CDR3 DNA reads as TGTGCCATGCAGATATTCGGGGAGCTGTTTTTT.

The chain couples TRBV25-1 to TRBJ2-1; 12 nucleotides agree with TRBD2. V was clipped by 3 bases and J by 5 bases; unmatched bases: 2. CDR1 MGHDK and CDR2 SYGVNS come from the germline V gene. The CDR3 runs to 15 residues. CDR3 nucleotides: TGTGCCAGCAGTGAGGGACTAGCGGGCAACAATGAGCAGTTCTTC. Translation: CASSEGLAGNNEQFF.

This clonotype was counted ten times or more. The chain links TRBV5-1 to TRBJ1-2, with a tentative D call TRBD1 (6 bases). CDR3 size: 15 residues. Germline CDR1 and CDR2: SGHRS and YFSETQ. The V end lost 5 bases, the J end lost 7 bases, and 21 bases lay between the germline ends. CDR3 in DNA: TGCGCCAGCAGGGAGACAGGAGGCAGCGTCCGTGGCTACACCTTC. Amino acid sequence: CASRETGGSVRGYTF.

In this sample, this clonotype turned up a few times. Relative to the germline gene, one junction end is altered; a read error may explain this. This chain links TRBV20-1 with TRBJ2-1, with 9 bases identical to TRBD2. The CDR3 totals 14 residues. Germline assignment: CDR1 DFQATT and CDR2 SNEGSKA (reference sequence). CDR3 loop: CSSRKSGGIDEQFF. The CDR3 DNA is TGCAGTTCTAGGAAAAGCGGGGGGATCGATGAGCAGTTCTTC.

The chain carries TRBV2 and TRBJ2-3; 8 bases match TRBD2. V lost 2 bases, J lost 0 bases, and 4 bases stayed unmatched. This CDR3 spans 16 amino acids. Per the germline V gene, CDR1 is SNHLY and CDR2 is FYNNEI. The CDR3 here is CASSEWTSRSTDTQYF. The CDR3 DNA follows: TGTGCCAGCAGTGAATGGACTAGCAGAAGCACAGATACGCAGTATTTT.

This clonotype was counted between two and nine times. This chain links TRBV7-6 with TRBJ2-5, with 11 bases that match TRBD2. There are 17 residues in the CDR3. V shed 5 bases and J 5 bases; nucleotides not matched to a gene: 13. Germline lookup yields CDR1 SGHVS and CDR2 FNYEAQ. The CDR3 is CASSPISGGALRETQYF. The CDR3 bases are TGTGCCAGCAGCCCTATTAGCGGGGGGGCACTACGGGAGACCCAGTACTTC.

This clonotype was seen only a few times. This chain links TRBV10-2 with TRBJ2-5; TRBD1 agrees at 8 bases. V lost 6 bases and J lost 5; bases outside the gene matches: 11. This CDR3 is 15 amino acids long. Per the germline V gene, CDR1 is WSHSY and CDR2 is SAAADI. CDR3 protein: CASRRWTGRGETQYF. The CDR3 nucleotides are TGCGCCAGCAGACGCTGGACAGGGCGCGGGGAGACCCAGTACTTC.

This clonotype has a handful of counts. V usage is TRBV29-1 and J usage is TRBJ2-1; tentative D call: TRBD2 (5 bases). Germline V gene lookup returns CDR1 SQVTM and CDR2 ANQGSEA. The CDR3 spans 17 residues. The ends were cut back, 3 bases at V and 5 bases at J, with 23 bases in the middle. DNA for the CDR3: TGCAGCGTTGATCTTCGTACTAGATCGGCTGCGCACAATGAGCAGTTCTTC. Its protein is CSVDLRTRSAAHNEQFF.

This clonotype occurred many times. V gene TRBV6-1 combines with J gene TRBJ1-1; weak D call: TRBD1 (5 bases). The V and J ends lost 5 bases and 0 bases respectively, with 16 bases between them. Per the germline V gene, CDR1 is MNHNS and CDR2 is SASEGT. CDR3 length: 16 amino acids. CDR3 residues: CASSPLVSGMNTEAFF. For the CDR3, the DNA is TGTGCCAGCAGTCCCCTGGTTTCAGGGATGAACACTGAAGCTTTCTTT.

This clonotype was seen a handful of times. V is TRBV28 and J is TRBJ1-3; 11 nucleotides align to TRBD1. The CDR3 length is 17 residues. V gave up 4 bases and J gave up 1 base; unmatched junction bases: 6. Germline assignment: CDR1 MDHEN and CDR2 SYDVKM. CDR3 sequence: CASSSGTGGSSGNTIYF. CDR3 nucleotides: TGTGCCAGCAGTTCCGGGACAGGGGGTTCTTCTGGAAACACCATATATTTT.

This clonotype occurred a few times. DNA of the CDR3: TGCAGTGCTAGCAATGGAATGAACACTGAAGCTTTCTTT. Translated, it gives CSASNGMNTEAFF. The rearrangement links TRBV20-1 to TRBJ1-1; the D is unclear. Germline values: CDR1 DFQATT, CDR2 SNEGSKA (reference sequence). This CDR3 is 13 amino acids long. Trimming removed 3 bases at V and 0 bases at J, with 8 bases between.

In its sample, this clonotype was seen a few times. V is TRBV24-1 and J is TRBJ2-5; 9 bases match TRBD1. The V gene end was trimmed by 6 bases and the J gene end by 4 bases; junction bases not matched to a gene: 11. The V gene's germline CDR1 is KGHDR and CDR2 SFDVKD. The CDR3 is 16 residues long. CDR3 amino acids: CATSPPGQGIRETQYF. For the CDR3, the DNA is TGTGCCACCAGTCCTCCGGGACAGGGTATTCGAGAGACCCAGTACTTC.

This chain links TRBV7-3 with TRBJ2-2, with D possibly being TRBD2 (7 bases). Per germline, CDR1 SGHTA and CDR2 FQGTGA. The CDR3 sequence is 16 residues long. The V and J ends lost 5 bases and 5 bases respectively, with 18 bases between them. CDR3 region: CASSPDGGRRTGELFF. For the CDR3, the DNA is TGTGCCAGCAGCCCCGACGGGGGGCGTCGGACCGGGGAGCTGTTTTTT.

This chain connects TRBV12-3 or TRBV12-4 to TRBJ1-2; D is perhaps TRBD1 (5 bases). With 6 bases removed from V and 9 bases from J, the gap between germline ends came to 14 bases. This CDR3 region has 12 residues. In DNA, the CDR3 is TGTGCCAGCAGGATAGGGACGGCACGCTACACCTTC. Translating gives CASRIGTARYTF.

The table lists this clonotype with many counts. The chain combines TRBV6-2 or TRBV6-3 with TRBJ2-7, with 11 bases aligning to TRBD2. The CDR3 is made up of 14 amino acids. V dropped 5 bases and J dropped 7; count of bases not matched to a gene: 7. Germline-derived CDR1 and CDR2 are MNHEY and SVGEGT. CDR3 DNA: TGTGCCAGCAGTAAACTAGCGGGAGTTCTTGAGCAGTACTTC. The encoded protein is CASSKLAGVLEQYF.

The table lists this clonotype with many counts. The chain couples TRBV15 to TRBJ2-7; maybe TRBD1 (5 bases). The CDR3 has 12 residues. V was cut by 1 base and J by 9 bases, with 10 bases left in between. CDR1 is LNHNV and CDR2 is YYDKDF in the germline V gene (reference sequence). For the CDR3, the DNA is TGTGCCACCAGCAGAGCCCAGGGCGGGCAGTACTTC. As protein: CATSRAQGGQYF.

This clonotype was seen repeatedly, ten times or more. The chain carries TRBV12-3 or TRBV12-4 and TRBJ2-7, with D unclear. The CDR3 runs to 13 residues. The ends were cut back, 5 bases at V and 0 bases at J, with 8 bases in the middle. In DNA form, the CDR3 reads TGTGCCAGCAGTGCGAGGAGCTCCTACGAGCAGTACTTC. Protein sequence: CASSARSSYEQYF.

The chain is built from TRBV12-3 or TRBV12-4 and TRBJ2-2; D may be TRBD1 (5 bases). V lost 2 bases and J lost 5, with 15 bases in between. The CDR3 sequence is 16 residues long. CDR3 in DNA: TGTGCCAGCAGTTTACGAAGGTCTAGGGGTACCGGGGAGCTGTTTTTT. Translation gives CASSLRRSRGTGELFF.

The table lists this clonotype with a few counts. The chain uses TRBV3-1 and TRBJ2-1; D gene ambiguous. Deletions cut 4 bases from V and 5 bases from J, with 15 bases between. Germline CDR1 LGHDT, CDR2 YNNKEL (reference sequence). The CDR3 runs to 15 residues. The CDR3 DNA is TGTGCCAGCAGCCCCGACGGTACACGCAACAATGAGCAGTTCTTC. Protein sequence: CASSPDGTRNNEQFF.

This clonotype came up many times. The gene calls are TRBV18 and TRBJ1-4; the match to TRBD1 covers 7 bases. The CDR3 has 14 residues. The germline CDR1 and CDR2 sequences are KGHSH and LQKENI. With 8 bases clipped from V and 5 bases from J, the junction kept 8 bases outside the gene matches. The CDR3 nucleotides are TGTGCCAGCACGGTACAGGGGACCAATGAAAAACTGTTTTTT. Its protein product is CASTVQGTNEKLFF.

There are a few counts of this clonotype. The chain links TRBV18 to TRBJ1-6; D gene ambiguous. The V gene's germline CDR1 is KGHSH and CDR2 LQKENI. V was shortened by 0 bases and J by 9 bases, with 18 bases between the two germline ends. The CDR3 consists of 17 residues. The CDR3: CASSPPTYSGLGSPLHF. In nucleotides, the CDR3 is TGTGCCAGCTCACCACCCACTTATTCTGGGTTGGGTTCACCCCTCCACTTT.

This clonotype was recorded many times. V usage is TRBV10-3 and J usage is TRBJ2-1; TRBD2 might be the D (6 bases). The CDR3 spans 14 residues. Between the trimmed V and J ends, which lost 4 bases and 5 bases, there was a span of 12 bases. Germline-derived CDR1 and CDR2 are ENHRY and SYGVKD. CDR3 nucleotide sequence: TGTGCCATCAGTGGAGGCGGGGATCACAATGAGCAGTTCTTC. Its protein product is CAISGGGDHNEQFF.

This clonotype has more than one count but fewer than ten. The V call is TRBV4-1, the J call TRBJ2-1, with a possible D match to TRBD2 (5 bases). The V gene's germline CDR1 is MGHRA and CDR2 YSYEKL. With 1 base removed from V and 9 bases from J, the gap between germline ends came to 13 bases. The CDR3 covers 14 residues. CDR3 in amino acids: CASSQVDRGSEQFF. For the CDR3, the DNA is TGCGCCAGCAGCCAAGTCGACCGAGGGAGTGAGCAGTTCTTC.

This clonotype was detected only a few times. This sequence joins TRBV27 and TRBJ2-1; D might be TRBD2 (6 bases). The V gene's germline CDR1 is MNHEY and CDR2 SMNVEV (reference sequence). Trimming removed 5 bases from V and 12 bases from J, with 20 bases in between. This CDR3 contains 14 residues. In DNA, the CDR3 is TGTGCCAGCAGTAGAAGCCGAGGTCCCGGGAGGCAGTTCTTC. Its translation: CASSRSRGPGRQFF.

The chain links TRBV11-2 to TRBJ1-2, with 8 nucleotides matching TRBD1. This CDR3 has 16 amino acids. Germline assignment: CDR1 SGHAT and CDR2 FQNNGV. V shed 0 bases, J shed 4 bases, and the junction held 7 bases outside the gene matches. CDR3 in amino acids: CASSLDLQGAVYGYTF. The CDR3 DNA is TGTGCCAGCAGCTTAGATCTTCAGGGGGCGGTCTATGGCTACACCTTC.